This T cell receptor (beta chain) was observed in a study of siplizumab effects on memory and regulatory T cells. Germline V gives CDR1 SQVTM, CDR2 ANQGSEA. The CDR3 extends over 10 amino acids. V lost 4 bases and J lost 5, with 5 bases in between. Comment on this clone: Its antigen remains unknown.

Study findings and constraints: Siplizumab, the agent tested, significantly reduced alloreactive sequences traceable to unstimulated CD4+ memory cells. Naive versus memory phenotype went unassigned for roughly 75-96% of proliferating CD4+ or CD8+ clones. Naive T cells appeared more varied than memory cells and looked like key alloresponse contributors. Confirmatory evidence of suppressive function in proliferating siplizumab-culture Tregs was not obtained.

Measured with immunoSEQ multiplex PCR; TCRdb has only the in-frame clones, and not every one. Here the sample spans some 110,000 clones, 85% to 95% being singletons. This receptor was obtained from a human donor in good health. This chain links TRBV29-1 with TRBJ1-1; D is undetermined. Sequencing was done on a sample of CD4+ T cells sorted from blood. For the CDR3, the DNA is TGCAGCGTTGCAAGGACTGAAGCTTTCTTT. It specifies CSVARTEAFF.